This T cell receptor beta chain came from a study of blood T cell repertoires in COVID-19. Study overall: Samples taken during acute and convalescent COVID-19 were collected in the United States, Italy and Spain. Nucleic acid was either cDNA or gDNA, and it came from T cells, B-cell-depleted T cells, or PBMCs.

Enrollment of patients from Seattle took place during active infection, with longitudinal follow-up. Source study methods: Reference gene primers were amplified, and this amplification served to estimate nucleated cell counts. TCRdb keeps only in-frame clones here, not all; method: immunoSEQ multiplex PCR. The D gene and trimming were derived from the DNA, and the V and J assignments and clone size from that table. The sample carries about 150,000 clones, 80% to 90% recorded once. The length of the CDR3 is 14 residues. The ends lost 7 bases at V and 4 bases at J; junction bases unmatched: 7. Germline CDR1 reads MNHEY; CDR2 reads SMNVEV (reference sequence).

The specimen sequenced was peripheral blood. The receptor's source is a man in his late teens or twenties with COVID-19, enrolled during active disease. The chain couples TRBV27 to TRBJ1-3; 7 nucleotides line up with TRBD1. CDR3 nucleotides: TGTGCCAGCAAGAGACAGGGTGACGGAAACACCATATATTTT. Translating it yields CASKRQGDGNTIYF.